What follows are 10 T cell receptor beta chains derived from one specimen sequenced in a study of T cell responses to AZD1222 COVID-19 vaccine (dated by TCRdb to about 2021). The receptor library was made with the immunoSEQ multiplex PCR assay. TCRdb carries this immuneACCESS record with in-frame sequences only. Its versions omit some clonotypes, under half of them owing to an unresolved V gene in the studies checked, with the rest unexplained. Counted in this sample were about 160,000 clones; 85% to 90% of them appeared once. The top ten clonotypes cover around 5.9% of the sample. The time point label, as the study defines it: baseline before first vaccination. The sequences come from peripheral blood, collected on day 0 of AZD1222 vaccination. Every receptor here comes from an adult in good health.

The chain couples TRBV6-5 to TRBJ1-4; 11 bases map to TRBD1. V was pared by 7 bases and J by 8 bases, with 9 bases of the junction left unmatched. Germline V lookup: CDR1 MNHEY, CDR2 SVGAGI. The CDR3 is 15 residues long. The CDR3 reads CASIPRGTGGEKLFF. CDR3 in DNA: TGTGCCAGCATCCCCCGAGGGACAGGGGGAGAAAAACTGTTTTTT.

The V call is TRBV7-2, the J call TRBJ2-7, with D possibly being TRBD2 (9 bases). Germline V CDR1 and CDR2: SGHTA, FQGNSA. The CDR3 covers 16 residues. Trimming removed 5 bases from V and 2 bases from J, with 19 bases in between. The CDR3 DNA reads TGTGCCAGCAGCCCGCGGGGGGGGGACAGGACCTACGAGCAGTACTTC. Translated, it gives CASSPRGGDRTYEQYF.

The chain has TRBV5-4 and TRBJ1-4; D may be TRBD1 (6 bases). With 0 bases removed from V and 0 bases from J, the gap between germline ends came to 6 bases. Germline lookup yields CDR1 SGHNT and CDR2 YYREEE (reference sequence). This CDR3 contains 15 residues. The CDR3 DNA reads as TGTGCCAGCAGCTTGGCAGGGGCAACTAATGAAAAACTGTTTTTT. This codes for CASSLAGATNEKLFF.

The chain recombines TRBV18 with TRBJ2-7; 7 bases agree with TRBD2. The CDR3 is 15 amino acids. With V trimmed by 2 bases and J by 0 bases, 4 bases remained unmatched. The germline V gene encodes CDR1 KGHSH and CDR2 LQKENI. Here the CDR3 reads CASSPKVAGSYEQYF. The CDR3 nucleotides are TGTGCCAGCTCACCAAAAGTAGCGGGCTCCTACGAGCAGTACTTC.

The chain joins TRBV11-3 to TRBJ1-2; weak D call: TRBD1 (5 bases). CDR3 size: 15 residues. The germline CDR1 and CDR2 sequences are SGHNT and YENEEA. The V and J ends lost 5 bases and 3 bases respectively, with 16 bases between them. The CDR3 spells CASSPVGGPDYGYTF. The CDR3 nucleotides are TGTGCCAGCAGCCCCGTGGGGGGACCCGACTATGGCTACACCTTC.

CDR3 coding DNA: TGTGCCACCAGGAAGGGATACGAGCAGTACTTC. Residues: CATRKGYEQYF. The chain has TRBV2 and TRBJ2-7; D is uncertain. There are 11 residues in the CDR3. V lost 10 bases to trimming and J lost 4 bases, with 11 bases between them. From germline, CDR1 is SNHLY and CDR2 FYNNEI.

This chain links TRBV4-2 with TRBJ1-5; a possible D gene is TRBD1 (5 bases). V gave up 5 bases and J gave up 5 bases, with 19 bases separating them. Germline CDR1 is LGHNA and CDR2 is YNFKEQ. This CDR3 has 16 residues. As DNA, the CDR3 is TGTGCCAGCAGCAACCCTTGGGCAGGGAGGGATCAGCCCCAGCATTTT. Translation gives CASSNPWAGRDQPQHF.

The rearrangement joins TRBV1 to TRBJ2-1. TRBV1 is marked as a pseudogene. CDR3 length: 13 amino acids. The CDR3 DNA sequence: TGCACCAGCACAAGGACCACTTACAATGAGCAGTTCTTC. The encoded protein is CTSTRTTYNEQFF.

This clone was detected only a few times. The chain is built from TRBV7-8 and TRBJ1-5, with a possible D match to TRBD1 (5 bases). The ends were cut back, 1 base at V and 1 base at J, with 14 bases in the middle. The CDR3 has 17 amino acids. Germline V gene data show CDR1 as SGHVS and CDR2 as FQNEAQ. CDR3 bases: TGTGCCAGCAGCTTAGGCGCGGTCAGGGCAAGCAATCAGCCCCAGCATTTT. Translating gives CASSLGAVRASNQPQHF. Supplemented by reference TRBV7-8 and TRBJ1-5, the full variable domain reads GAGVSQSPRYKVAKRGQDVALRCDPISGHVSLFWYQQALGQGPEFLTYFQNEAQLDKSGLPSDRFFAERPEGSVSTLKIQRTQQEDSAVYLCASSLGAVRASNQPQHFGDGTRLSIL.

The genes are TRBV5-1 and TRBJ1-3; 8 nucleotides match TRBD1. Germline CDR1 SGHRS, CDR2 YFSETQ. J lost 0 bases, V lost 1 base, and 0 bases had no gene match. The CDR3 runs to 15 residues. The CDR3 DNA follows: TGCGCCAGCAGCTTGACAGGGGGCTCTGGAAACACCATATATTTT. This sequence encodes CASSLTGGSGNTIYF.